This section outlines one T cell receptor (beta chain) sequence together with its context. This clone's antigen is unknown. Base qualities were left out, and no much larger clone turns up one base away. CDR1 and CDR2 are read off the germline V gene (reference sequence) as DFQATT and SNEGSKA. At the junction V is shortened by 1 base and J by 0 bases; bases outside the gene matches: 7. The CDR3 numbers 17 residues from cysteine through phenylalanine. The read is trimmed to its CDR3 DNA, 51 bases read in frame from base 1. The run used an Illumina HiSeq 2500. TCR beta libraries were prepared by quantitative 5'-RACE with molecular barcodes. The original pipeline was this. To identify disease-linked TCR variants, a new computational method was used, one built on a probabilistic model of VDJ rearrangement. The raw public reads went through TCRdb reprocessing: fastp at Q25, MiXCR clone calling, in-frame beta chains kept. For every CDR3 protein sequence, its rows merge into one entry that carries the most common genes and DNA. What appears here as the V and J calls and clone size reflects TCRdb's work, not the paper's. This sample comprises around 300,000 distinct CDR3 sequences, around 15% of them detected only once. 0.95% to 1.4% of the sample is taken by the ten largest.

This sample stems from a study of CD8 T cells in ankylosing spondylitis (dated by TCRdb to between 2016 and 2019). Regarding the study in general: T cell receptor beta repertoires were profiled in healthy donors and ankylosing spondylitis patients so that disease-linked TCR variants could be found. Peripheral blood samples were taken, and synovial fluid was additionally collected from ankylosing spondylitis patients. The full study cohort comprised about 23 ankylosing spondylitis patients and 85 to 120 healthy donors.

On the study overall, not on this receptor specifically: According to the report, matched synovial fluid samples from ankylosing spondylitis patients were significantly enriched for the disease-linked clones. Some TCR beta motif variants had previously been reported in synovial fluid and blood of reactive arthritis patients, which suggested common disease-initiation mechanisms. A TCR beta motif of several highly homologous amino acid variants appeared characteristic of blood from ankylosing spondylitis patients. The disease-linked clones showed a CD8+ phenotype and occurred at relatively low frequencies in peripheral blood.

The source material was blood, either unsorted or a sorted T cell fraction (not recorded which). This chain is built from TRBV20-1 and TRBJ1-4, with 8 bases aligning to TRBD1. The source of this sequence is a male donor with ankylosing spondylitis or in good health (not recorded which). In nucleotide form, the sequence is TGCAGTGCTAGAGTCCCAGGGGGCTGGGCAACTAATGAAAAACTGTTTTTT. This sequence encodes CSARVPGGWATNEKLFF.